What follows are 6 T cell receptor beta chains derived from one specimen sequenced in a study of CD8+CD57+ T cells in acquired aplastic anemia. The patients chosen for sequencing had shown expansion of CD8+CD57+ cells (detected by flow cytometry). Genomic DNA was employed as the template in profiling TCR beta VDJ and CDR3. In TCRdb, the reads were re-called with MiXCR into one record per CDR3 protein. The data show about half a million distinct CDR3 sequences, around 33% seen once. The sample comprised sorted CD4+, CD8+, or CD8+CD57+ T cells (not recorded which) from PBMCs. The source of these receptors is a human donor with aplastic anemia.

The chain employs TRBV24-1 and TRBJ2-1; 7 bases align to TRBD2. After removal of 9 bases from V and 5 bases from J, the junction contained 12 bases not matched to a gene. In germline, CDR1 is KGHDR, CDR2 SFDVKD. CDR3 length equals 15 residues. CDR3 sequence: CATPDGREPHNEQFF. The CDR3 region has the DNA TGTGCCACCCCCGACGGGCGGGAGCCGCACAATGAGCAGTTCTTC.

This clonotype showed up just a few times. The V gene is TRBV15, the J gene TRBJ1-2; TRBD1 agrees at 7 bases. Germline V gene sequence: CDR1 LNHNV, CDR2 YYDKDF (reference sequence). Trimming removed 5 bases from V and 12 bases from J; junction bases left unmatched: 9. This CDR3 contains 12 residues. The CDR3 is CATSAGGTGNTF. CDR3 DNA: TGTGCCACCAGCGCAGGGGGTACGGGAAACACCTTC.

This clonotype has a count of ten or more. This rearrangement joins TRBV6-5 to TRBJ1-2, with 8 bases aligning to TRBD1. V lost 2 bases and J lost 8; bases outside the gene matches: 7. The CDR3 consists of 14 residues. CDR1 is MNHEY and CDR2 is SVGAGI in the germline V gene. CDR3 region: CASSYADRGGGYTF. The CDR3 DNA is TGTGCCAGCAGTTACGCCGACAGGGGCGGCGGCTACACCTTC.

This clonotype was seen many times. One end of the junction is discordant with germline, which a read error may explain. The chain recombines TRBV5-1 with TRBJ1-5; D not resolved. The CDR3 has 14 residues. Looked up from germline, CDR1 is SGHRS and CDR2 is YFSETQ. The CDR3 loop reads CASSLGRGNQPQHF. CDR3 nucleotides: TGTGCCAGCAGTTTGGGGAGGGGCAATCAGCCCCAGCATTTT.

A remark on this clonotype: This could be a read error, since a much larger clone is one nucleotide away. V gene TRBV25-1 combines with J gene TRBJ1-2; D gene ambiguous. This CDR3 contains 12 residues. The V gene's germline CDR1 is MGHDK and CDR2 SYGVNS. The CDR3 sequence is CASSEAPGGHTF. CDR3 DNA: TGTGCCAGCAGTGAAGCACCCGGTGGCCACACCTTC.

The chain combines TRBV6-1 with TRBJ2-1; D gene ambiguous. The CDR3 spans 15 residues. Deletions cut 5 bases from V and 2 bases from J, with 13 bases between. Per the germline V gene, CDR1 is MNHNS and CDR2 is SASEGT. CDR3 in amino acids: CASSRTPTTYNEQFF. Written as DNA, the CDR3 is TGTGCCAGCAGTAGAACACCGACAACCTACAATGAGCAGTTCTTC.